This passage covers 17 T cell receptor beta chains from one sample sequenced in a study of TIL therapy for anti-PD-1-resistant metastatic lung cancer. This was the immunoSEQ v3 assay. Sequencing was performed with immunoSEQ multiplex PCR; in TCRdb, only in-frame clones are kept and a portion is missing. This table holds about 100,000 clones, around three fifths found once. Sample time point: pre-treatment sample, taken before nivolumab and TIL therapy. Tumor tissue came from excised metastases, mostly pleural nodules or supraclavicular lymph nodes. The sequencing used tumor tissue, collected at baseline. These TCRs come from a person between 30 and 80 years old with non-small cell lung cancer.

The chain carries TRBV7-2 and TRBJ2-5; D is perhaps TRBD1 (6 bases). The CDR3 runs to 13 residues. Germline V gene lookup returns CDR1 SGHTA and CDR2 FQGNSA. V lost 2 bases and J lost 5, with 9 bases in between. The CDR3 loop is CASSLPGDETQYF. CDR3 in DNA: TGTGCCAGCAGCTTACCAGGGGATGAGACCCAGTACTTC.

The chain couples TRBV9 to TRBJ2-5; 9 bases agree with TRBD1. V lost 2 bases to trimming and J lost 5 bases; unmatched junction nucleotides: 10. The CDR3 extends over 16 amino acids. Germline CDR1 is SGDLS and CDR2 is YYNGEE. The CDR3 region has the DNA TGTGCCAGCAGCGTGCGTGGGACAGGGAGGGGGGAGACCCAGTACTTC. Translating gives CASSVRGTGRGETQYF.

The V gene is TRBV3-1 (or the pseudogene TRBV3-2), the J gene TRBJ1-5; no clear D. Trimming took 2 bases from V and 5 from J, leaving 4 bases between them. This CDR3 has 12 amino acids. Germline V gene lookup returns CDR1 LGHDT and CDR2 YNNKEL (reference sequence). DNA for the CDR3: TGTGCCAGCAGCCAATCAGATCAGCCCCAGCATTTT. The encoded protein is CASSQSDQPQHF.

This clone was counted only a few times. The chain uses TRBV19 and TRBJ1-5; D gene unclear. Trimming took off 10 bases at V and 2 bases at J, with 9 bases between the two ends. The germline V gene encodes CDR1 LNHDA and CDR2 SQIVND (reference sequence). CDR3 length: 12 amino acids. In DNA form, the CDR3 reads TGTGCCACCAAGCAGGGCAATCAGCCCCAGCATTTT. Its translation is CATKQGNQPQHF.

There are a few counts of this clone. The V and J genes are TRBV25-1 and TRBJ1-6; 10 nucleotides line up with TRBD1. CDR3 length: 16 amino acids. V trimming: 4 bases; J trimming: 5 bases; junction bases outside the gene matches: 5. CDR1 is MGHDK, CDR2 SYGVNS, per germline. CDR3 DNA sequence: TGTGCCAGCAGTGGCCGGGACAGGGGAGATAATTCACCCCTCCACTTT. Amino acids: CASSGRDRGDNSPLHF.

The genes are TRBV30 and TRBJ2-5; D gene ambiguous. V lost 3 bases and J 5 bases, leaving 22 bases between the germline ends. The CDR3 is made up of 16 amino acids. Germline values: CDR1 GTSNPN, CDR2 SVGIG (reference sequence). CDR3 nucleotides: TGTGCCTGGAGCGGAGAAGGCGGCCCCCCGTCGGAGACCCAGTACTTC. Translating it yields CAWSGEGGPPSETQYF.

This chain uses TRBV18 with TRBJ2-2, with unresolved D. V dropped 1 base and J dropped 2 bases, with 8 bases sitting between them. CDR3 length: 15 amino acids. Per the germline V gene, CDR1 is KGHSH and CDR2 is LQKENI. This CDR3 is CASSPLARNTGELFF. CDR3 nucleotides: TGTGCCAGCTCACCACTGGCGAGAAACACCGGGGAGCTGTTTTTT.

This sequence joins TRBV6-5 and TRBJ2-5; D is undetermined. V lost 8 bases and J 5 bases, leaving 12 bases between the germline ends. CDR3 length: 12 amino acids. The germline V gene encodes CDR1 MNHEY and CDR2 SVGAGI. CDR3 nucleotide sequence: TGTGCCAGCGAAGGTCAGGAGGAGACCCAGTACTTC. Its translation is CASEGQEETQYF.

V and J are TRBV7-8 and TRBJ1-4; TRBD1 might be the D (6 bases). V was clipped by 5 bases and J by 4 bases, with 8 bases between them. The germline CDR1 and CDR2 sequences are SGHVS and FQNEAQ. This CDR3 region has 13 residues. In DNA, the CDR3 is TGTGCCAGCAGCCAACAGGGTAATGAAAAACTGTTTTTT. It codes for CASSQQGNEKLFF.

The J gene is TRBJ1-2, the V gene TRBV5-4, with 8 bases aligning to TRBD1. Germline V CDR1 and CDR2: SGHNT, YYREEE (reference sequence). The CDR3 spans 14 residues. Trimming at V came to 0 bases and at J to 8 bases, leaving 6 bases not matched to a gene. The CDR3 region has the DNA TGTGCCAGCAGCTTGGCAGGCAGGGGGCGAGGCTACACCTTC. Translated, it gives CASSLAGRGRGYTF.

Only a few counts were recorded for this clone. The V call is TRBV5-4, the J call TRBJ2-3; weak D call: TRBD1 (5 bases). CDR3 length: 15 amino acids. Per the germline V gene, CDR1 is SGHNT and CDR2 is YYREEE (reference sequence). Between the trimmed V and J ends, which lost 3 bases and 2 bases, there was a span of 13 bases. The CDR3: CASSSERTLTDTQYF. CDR3 DNA: TGTGCCAGCAGCTCAGAACGGACACTCACAGATACGCAGTATTTT. The full variable domain, in which reference TRBV5-4 and TRBJ2-3 provide the parts outside the CDR3, is ETGVTQSPTHLIKTRGQQVTLRCSSQSGHNTVSWYQQALGQGPQFIFQYYREEENGRGNFPPRFSGLQFPNYSSELNVNALELDDSALYLCASSSERTLTDTQYFGPGTRLTVL.

For this clone: Other DNA sequences in the sample encode the same CDR3. J is TRBJ2-2 and V is TRBV24-1; TRBD1 might be the D (5 bases). V lost 2 bases and J lost 2, with 11 bases in between. The V gene's germline CDR1 is KGHDR and CDR2 SFDVKD. The CDR3 sequence is 16 residues long. The DNA for the CDR3 is TGTGCCACCAGTGATTGGGGCGGAGCTAACACCGGGGAGCTGTTTTTT. Encoded protein: CATSDWGGANTGELFF.

This clone was counted only a few times. V gene TRBV6-1 combines with J gene TRBJ1-3; the D is unclear. CDR1 is MNHNS and CDR2 is SASEGT in the germline V gene. V shed 3 bases and J shed 2 bases, with 8 bases lying between them. This CDR3 is built from 14 residues. The CDR3 DNA follows: TGTGCCAGCAGTGATTGGTGGACTGGAAACACCATATATTTT. This sequence encodes CASSDWWTGNTIYF.

This chain joins TRBV5-1 and TRBJ2-1; maybe TRBD2 (5 bases). V was clipped by 3 bases and J by 6 bases, with 22 bases between them. The CDR3 contains 17 residues. The germline V gene has CDR1 SGHRS and CDR2 YFSETQ. CDR3 region: CASSSVPSEHRGNEQFF. The CDR3 DNA is TGCGCCAGCAGCTCCGTGCCGTCCGAACATCGGGGCAATGAGCAGTTCTTC.

The chain uses TRBV5-1 and TRBJ1-2; D gene unclear. The CDR3 spans 12 residues. Germline CDR1 reads SGHRS; CDR2 reads YFSETQ. With 3 bases removed from V and 2 bases from J, the gap between germline ends came to 5 bases. As DNA, the CDR3 is TGCGCCAGCAGCTCAGACAACTATGGCTACACCTTC. Its protein is CASSSDNYGYTF. The variable domain in full, with the rest retrieved from reference TRBV5-1 and TRBJ1-2, is KAGVTQTPRYLIKTRGQQVTLSCSPISGHRSVSWYQQTPGQGLQFLFEYFSETQRNKGNFPGRFSGRQFSNSRSEMNVSTLELGDSALYLCASSSDNYGYTFGSGTRLTVV.

The chain employs TRBV6-6 and TRBJ2-1, with 9 bases that match TRBD1. With V trimmed by 4 bases and J by 3 bases, 7 bases remained unmatched. The V gene's germline CDR1 is MNHNY and CDR2 SVGAGI (reference sequence). There are 16 residues in the CDR3. CDR3 loop: CASSSTGGGGYNEQFF. CDR3 coding DNA: TGTGCCAGCAGTTCAACAGGGGGCGGGGGCTACAATGAGCAGTTCTTC.

The rearrangement uses TRBV13 and TRBJ2-7, with D perhaps TRBD1 or TRBD2 (5 bases each). The CDR3 consists of 15 residues. The germline V gene has CDR1 PRHDT and CDR2 FYEKMQ (reference sequence). Trimming removed 0 bases from V and 1 base from J, with 10 bases in between. CDR3 sequence: CASSLGGVGSYEQYF. CDR3 bases: TGTGCCAGCAGCTTAGGGGGGGTAGGGTCCTACGAGCAGTACTTC. Full variable domain (outside the CDR3, taken from reference TRBV13 and TRBJ2-7): AAGVIQSPRHLIKEKRETATLKCYPIPRHDTVYWYQQGPGQDPQFLISFYEKMQSDKGSIPDRFSAQQFSDYHSELNMSSLELGDSALYFCASSLGGVGSYEQYFGPGTRLTVT.